What follows are 6 T cell receptor beta chains derived from one specimen sequenced in a study of T cell changes during pregnancy in multiple sclerosis. The table came from immunoSEQ multiplex PCR; TCRdb's copy has only in-frame clones and leaves some out. The sample carries over 60,000 clones, just under 95% recorded once. Source: peripheral blood, taken in the first trimester of pregnancy. Source of these receptors: a female donor with multiple sclerosis, enrolled in a pregnancy study.

The genes are TRBV7-2 and TRBJ1-2; TRBD1 aligns across 7 bases. J was trimmed by 1 base and V by 0 bases; bases with no gene match: 5. The CDR3 consists of 16 residues. Germline-derived CDR1 and CDR2 are SGHTA and FQGNSA. The CDR3 protein is CASSLARQGFNYGYTF. The CDR3 DNA is TGTGCCAGCAGCTTAGCGAGACAGGGTTTTAACTATGGCTACACCTTC.

The chain employs TRBV7-3 and TRBJ2-5; 11 nucleotides line up with TRBD2. Per the germline V gene, CDR1 is SGHTA and CDR2 is FQGTGA. This CDR3 is built from 13 residues. V lost 4 bases and J lost 5; bases outside the gene matches: 0. CDR3 sequence (DNA): TGTGCCAGCAGCTGGACTAGCGGGGAGACCCAGTACTTC. The encoded protein is CASSWTSGETQYF.

The chain employs TRBV4-1 and TRBJ1-1, with TRBD1 matching over 9 bases. Unmatched junction bases numbered 10, after V lost 6 bases and J lost 5 bases. Per germline, CDR1 MGHRA and CDR2 YSYEKL. This CDR3 comprises 15 residues. For the CDR3, the DNA is TGCGCCAGCAGGATGACACAGGGGGCTGGGACTGAAGCTTTCTTT. Residues: CASRMTQGAGTEAFF.

This sequence joins TRBV6-5 and TRBJ2-7; 11 bases are shared with TRBD1. The CDR3 runs to 15 residues. Germline-derived CDR1 and CDR2 are MNHEY and SVGAGI. V was pared by 2 bases and J by 6 bases, with 6 bases of the junction left unmatched. DNA of the CDR3: TGTGCCAGCAGTTACGGGGGACAGGGGGTCGGCGAGCAGTACTTC. It encodes CASSYGGQGVGEQYF.

The chain recombines TRBV5-8 with TRBJ1-1; the match to TRBD1 covers 10 bases. The CDR3 is 19 residues long. CDR1 and CDR2 (germline): SGHTS, YDEGEE. Germline trimming cut 4 bases from V and 2 bases from J; bases unmatched to any gene: 17. The CDR3 here is CASSRRYDRGLLGNTEAFF. In nucleotides, the CDR3 is TGTGCCAGCAGCAGAAGATACGACAGGGGGCTCTTGGGAAACACTGAAGCTTTCTTT.

The chain is built from TRBV7-6 and TRBJ2-3; D may be TRBD1 (6 bases). The CDR3 sequence is 14 residues long. The germline V and J ends were trimmed by 3 bases and 1 base, with 8 bases remaining between them. Per the germline V gene, CDR1 is SGHVS and CDR2 is FNYEAQ. CDR3 residues: CASSFRQGTDTQYF. Here the CDR3 DNA reads TGTGCCAGCAGCTTCCGACAGGGCACAGATACGCAGTATTTT.